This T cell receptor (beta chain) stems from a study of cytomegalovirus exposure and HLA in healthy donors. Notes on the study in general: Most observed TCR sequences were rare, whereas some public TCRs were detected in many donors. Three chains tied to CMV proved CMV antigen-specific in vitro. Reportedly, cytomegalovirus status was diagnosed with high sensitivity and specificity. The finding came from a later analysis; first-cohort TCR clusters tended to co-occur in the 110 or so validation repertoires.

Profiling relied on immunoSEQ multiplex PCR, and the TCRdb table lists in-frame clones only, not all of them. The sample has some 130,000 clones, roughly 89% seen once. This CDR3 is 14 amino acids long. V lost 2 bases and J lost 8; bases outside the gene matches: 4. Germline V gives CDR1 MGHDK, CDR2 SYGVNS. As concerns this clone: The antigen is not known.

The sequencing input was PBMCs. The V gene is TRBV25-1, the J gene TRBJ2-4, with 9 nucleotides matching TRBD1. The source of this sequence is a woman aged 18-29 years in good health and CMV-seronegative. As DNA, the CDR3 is TGTGCCAGCAGTGAAGGGGGACAGGGAGACATTCAGTACTTC. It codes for CASSEGGQGDIQYF. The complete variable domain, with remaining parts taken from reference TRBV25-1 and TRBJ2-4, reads EADIYQTPRYLVIGTGKKITLECSQTMGHDKMYWYQQDPGMELHLIHYSYGVNSTEKGDLSSESTVSRIRTEHFPLTLESARPSHTSQYLCASSEGGQGDIQYFGAGTRLSVL.